Presented here are 5 T cell receptor beta chains from one specimen sequenced in a study of Graves' ophthalmopathy and Graves' hyperthyroidism. Amplification from RNA transcripts yielded the TCR beta CDR3 regions. An opening RT-PCR round employed HTBI primers and preceded a second-round multiplex PCR. Each CDR3 protein is one row after TCRdb ran MiXCR on the multiplex PCR reads. The table has some 520,000 distinct CDR3 sequences, around an eighth seen once; the top ten hold about 10%. The material sequenced was blood. Receptor source: a young woman with Graves' ophthalmopathy.

This clonotype was recorded only once. The J gene is TRBJ2-2, the V gene TRBV5-6; 10 nucleotides match TRBD1. This CDR3 is 18 amino acids long. The germline V gene has CDR1 SGHDT and CDR2 YYEEEE. J was trimmed by 0 bases and V by 4 bases; bases with no gene match: 9. The CDR3 nucleotides read TGTGCCAGCAGCCTCGGGACAGGGGTCCCTTCGAACACCGGGGAGCTGTTTTTT. This codes for CASSLGTGVPSNTGELFF.

This clonotype was seen ten or more times. This chain connects TRBV7-2 to TRBJ2-7; D is unclear. CDR3 length: 13 residues. In germline, CDR1 is SGHTA, CDR2 FQGNSA. V lost 5 bases and J 2 bases, leaving 10 bases between the germline ends. The CDR3 sequence is CASSLAKTYEQYF. The CDR3 DNA reads as TGTGCCAGCAGCCTCGCGAAGACCTACGAGCAGTACTTC.

This clonotype occurred many times. This chain links TRBV12-3 or TRBV12-4 with TRBJ2-2; D is uncertain. There are 12 residues in the CDR3. Trimming stripped 2 bases from V and 5 bases from J, with 3 bases between. In DNA, the CDR3 is TGTGCCAGCAGTTTAAGGACCGGGGAGCTGTTTTTT. It codes for CASSLRTGELFF.

Ten or more counts support this clonotype. The V call is TRBV30, the J call TRBJ1-2; 9 positions agree with TRBD1. The CDR3 runs to 13 residues. From germline, CDR1 is GTSNPN and CDR2 SVGIG (reference sequence). V lost 8 bases, J lost 6 bases, and 10 bases stayed unmatched. In nucleotides, the CDR3 is TGTGCCGCCTCTCCCCGGGACAGGGATGGCTACACCTTC. Protein product: CAASPRDRDGYTF.

The table lists this clonotype with many counts. The chain uses TRBV12-3 or TRBV12-4 and TRBJ2-4; TRBD2 matches 10 bases. CDR3 length: 15 amino acids. The V segment lost 6 bases and the J segment 10 bases; nucleotides outside the gene matches: 12. CDR3 bases: TGTGCCAGCAGGGGAGCGGGAGGGCCAACATATATTCAGTACTTC. It is translated as CASRGAGGPTYIQYF.